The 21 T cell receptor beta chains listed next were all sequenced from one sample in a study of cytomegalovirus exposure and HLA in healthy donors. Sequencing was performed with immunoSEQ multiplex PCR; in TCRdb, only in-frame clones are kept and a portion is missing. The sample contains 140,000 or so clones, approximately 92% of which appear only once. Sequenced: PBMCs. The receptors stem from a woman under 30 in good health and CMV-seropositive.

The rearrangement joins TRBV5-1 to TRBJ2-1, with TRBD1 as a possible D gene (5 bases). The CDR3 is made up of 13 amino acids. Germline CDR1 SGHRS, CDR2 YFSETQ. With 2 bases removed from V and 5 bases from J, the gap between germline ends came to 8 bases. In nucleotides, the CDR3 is TGCGCCAGCAGCTTTACAGGAAACAATGAGCAGTTCTTC. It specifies CASSFTGNNEQFF.

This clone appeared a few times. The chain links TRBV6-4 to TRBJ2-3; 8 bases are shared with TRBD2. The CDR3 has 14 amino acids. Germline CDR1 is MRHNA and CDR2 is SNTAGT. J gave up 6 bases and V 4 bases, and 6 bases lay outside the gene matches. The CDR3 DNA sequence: TGTGCCAGCAGTGGAGCGGGGGCGGGCGATACGCAGTATTTT. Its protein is CASSGAGAGDTQYF.

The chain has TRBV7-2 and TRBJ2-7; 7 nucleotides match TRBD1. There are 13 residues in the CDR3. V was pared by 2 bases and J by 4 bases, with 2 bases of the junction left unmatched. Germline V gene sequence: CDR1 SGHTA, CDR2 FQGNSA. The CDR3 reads CASSLTGDYEQYF. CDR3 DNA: TGTGCCAGCAGCTTAACAGGGGATTACGAGCAGTACTTC.

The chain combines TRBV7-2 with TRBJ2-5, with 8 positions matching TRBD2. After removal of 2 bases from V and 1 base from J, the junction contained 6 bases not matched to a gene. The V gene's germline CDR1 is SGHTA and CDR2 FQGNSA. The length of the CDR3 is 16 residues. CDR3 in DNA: TGTGCCAGCAGCTTAAATCGCGGGGGGTTCCAAGAGACCCAGTACTTC. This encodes CASSLNRGGFQETQYF.

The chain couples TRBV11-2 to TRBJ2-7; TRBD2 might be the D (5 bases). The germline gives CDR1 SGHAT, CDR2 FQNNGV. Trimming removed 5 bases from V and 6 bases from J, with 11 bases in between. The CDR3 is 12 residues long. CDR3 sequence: CASSQLATEQYF. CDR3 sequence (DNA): TGTGCCAGCAGCCAGCTAGCTACCGAGCAGTACTTC. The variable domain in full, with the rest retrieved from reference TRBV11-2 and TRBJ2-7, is EAGVAQSPRYKIIEKRQSVAFWCNPISGHATLYWYQQILGQGPKLLIQFQNNGVVDDSQLPKDRFSAERLKGVDSTLKIQPAKLEDSAVYLCASSQLATEQYFGPGTRLTVT.

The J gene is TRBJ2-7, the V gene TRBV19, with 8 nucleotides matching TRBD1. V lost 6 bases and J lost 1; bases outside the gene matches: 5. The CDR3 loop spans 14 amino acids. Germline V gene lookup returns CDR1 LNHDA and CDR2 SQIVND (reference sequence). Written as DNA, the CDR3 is TGTGCCAGTAGCCCGGGACAGGAATCCTACGAGCAGTACTTC. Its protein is CASSPGQESYEQYF.

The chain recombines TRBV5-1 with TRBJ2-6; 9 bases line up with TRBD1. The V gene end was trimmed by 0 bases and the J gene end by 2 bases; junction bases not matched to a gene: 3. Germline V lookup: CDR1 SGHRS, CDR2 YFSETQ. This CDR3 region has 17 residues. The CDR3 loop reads CASSLVQGAPGANVLTF. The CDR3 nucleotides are TGCGCCAGCAGCTTGGTACAGGGGGCTCCTGGGGCCAACGTCCTGACTTTC.

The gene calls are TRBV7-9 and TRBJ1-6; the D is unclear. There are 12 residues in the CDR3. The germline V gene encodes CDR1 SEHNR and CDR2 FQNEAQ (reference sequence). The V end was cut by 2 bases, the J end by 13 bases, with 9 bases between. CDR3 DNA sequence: TGTGCCAGCAGCTTATCGGGAGGGCCCCTCCACTTT. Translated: CASSLSGGPLHF.

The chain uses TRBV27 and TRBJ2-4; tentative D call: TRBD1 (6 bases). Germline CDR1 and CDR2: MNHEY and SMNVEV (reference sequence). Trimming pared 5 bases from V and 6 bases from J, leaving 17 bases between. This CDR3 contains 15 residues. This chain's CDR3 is CASSLNGQLLNIQYF. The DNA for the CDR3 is TGTGCCAGCAGTCTTAACGGACAGCTTTTAAACATTCAGTACTTC.

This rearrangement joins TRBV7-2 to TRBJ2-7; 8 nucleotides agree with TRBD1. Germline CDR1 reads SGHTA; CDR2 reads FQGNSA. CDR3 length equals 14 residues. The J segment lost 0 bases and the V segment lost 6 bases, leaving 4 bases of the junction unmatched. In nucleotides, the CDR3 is TGTGCCAGCAGTTCACAGGGGGACTCCTACGAGCAGTACTTC. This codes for CASSSQGDSYEQYF.

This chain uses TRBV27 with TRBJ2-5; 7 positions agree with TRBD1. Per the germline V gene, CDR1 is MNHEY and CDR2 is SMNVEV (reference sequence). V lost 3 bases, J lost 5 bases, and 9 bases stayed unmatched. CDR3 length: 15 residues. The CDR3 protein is CASSFGRGSRETQYF. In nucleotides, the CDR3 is TGTGCCAGCAGTTTCGGCAGGGGGAGTCGTGAGACCCAGTACTTC.

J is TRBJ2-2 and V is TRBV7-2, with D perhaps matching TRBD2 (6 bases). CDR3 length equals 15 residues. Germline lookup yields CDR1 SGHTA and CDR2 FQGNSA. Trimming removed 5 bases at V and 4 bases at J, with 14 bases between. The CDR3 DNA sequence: TGTGCCAGCAGCGGGAGGATTATGAGCACCGGGGAGCTGTTTTTT. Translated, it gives CASSGRIMSTGELFF. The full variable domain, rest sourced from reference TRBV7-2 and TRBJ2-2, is GAGVSQSPSNKVTEKGKDVELRCDPISGHTALYWYRQSLGQGLEFLIYFQGNSAPDKSGLPSDRFSAERTGGSVSTLTIQRTQQEDSAVYLCASSGRIMSTGELFFGEGSRLTVL.

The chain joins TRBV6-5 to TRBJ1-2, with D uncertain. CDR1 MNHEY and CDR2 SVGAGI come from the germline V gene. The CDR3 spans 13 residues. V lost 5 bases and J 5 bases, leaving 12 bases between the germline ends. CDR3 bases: TGTGCCAGCAGTCCGGGAGGTGGGTATGGCTACACCTTC. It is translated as CASSPGGGYGYTF.

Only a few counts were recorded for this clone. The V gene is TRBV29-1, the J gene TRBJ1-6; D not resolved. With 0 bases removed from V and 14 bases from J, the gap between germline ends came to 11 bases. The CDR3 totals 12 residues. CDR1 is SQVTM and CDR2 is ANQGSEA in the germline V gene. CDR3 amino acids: CSVEDQSGSLHF. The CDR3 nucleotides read TGCAGCGTTGAAGATCAATCGGGATCCCTCCACTTT.

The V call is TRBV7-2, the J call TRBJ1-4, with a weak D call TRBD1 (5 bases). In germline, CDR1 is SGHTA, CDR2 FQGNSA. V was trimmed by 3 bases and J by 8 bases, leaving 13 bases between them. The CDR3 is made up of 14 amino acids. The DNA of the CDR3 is TGTGCCAGCAGCTTCGGGACTGGAAGGGAAAAACTGTTTTTT. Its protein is CASSFGTGREKLFF.

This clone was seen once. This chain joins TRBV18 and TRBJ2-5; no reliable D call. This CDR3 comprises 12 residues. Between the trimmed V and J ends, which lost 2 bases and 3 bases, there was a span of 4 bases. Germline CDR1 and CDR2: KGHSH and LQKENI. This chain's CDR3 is CASSPNKETQYF. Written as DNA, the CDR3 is TGTGCCAGCTCACCAAATAAAGAGACCCAGTACTTC.

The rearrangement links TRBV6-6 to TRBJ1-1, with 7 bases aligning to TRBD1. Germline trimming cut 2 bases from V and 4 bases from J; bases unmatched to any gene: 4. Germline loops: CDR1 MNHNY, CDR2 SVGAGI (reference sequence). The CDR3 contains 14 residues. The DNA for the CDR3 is TGTGCCAGCAGTTACCTGACAGGGCGCACTGAAGCTTTCTTT. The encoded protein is CASSYLTGRTEAFF.

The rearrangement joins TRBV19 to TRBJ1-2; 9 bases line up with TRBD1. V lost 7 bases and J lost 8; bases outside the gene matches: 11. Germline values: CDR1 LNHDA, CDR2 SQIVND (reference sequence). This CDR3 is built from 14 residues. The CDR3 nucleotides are TGTGCCAGTATCCGGAGAGGGACAGGGAGCGGCTACACCTTC. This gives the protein CASIRRGTGSGYTF.

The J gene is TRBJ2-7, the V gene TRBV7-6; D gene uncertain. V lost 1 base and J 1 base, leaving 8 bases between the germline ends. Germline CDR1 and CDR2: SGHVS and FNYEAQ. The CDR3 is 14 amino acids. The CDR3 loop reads CASSLGSGSYEQYF. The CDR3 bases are TGTGCCAGCAGCTTAGGGTCAGGATCCTACGAGCAGTACTTC. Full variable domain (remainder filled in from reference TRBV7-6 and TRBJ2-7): GAGVSQSPRYKVTKRGQDVALRCDPISGHVSLYWYRQALGQGPEFLTYFNYEAQQDKSGLPNDRFSAERPEGSISTLTIQRTEQRDSAMYRCASSLGSGSYEQYFGPGTRLTVT.

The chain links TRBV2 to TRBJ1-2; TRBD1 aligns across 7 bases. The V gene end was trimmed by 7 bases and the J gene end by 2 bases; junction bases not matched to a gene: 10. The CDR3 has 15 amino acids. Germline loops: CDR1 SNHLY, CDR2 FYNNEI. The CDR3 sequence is CASTDGTDSNYGYTF. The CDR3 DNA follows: TGTGCCAGCACTGATGGGACAGACTCGAACTATGGCTACACCTTC.

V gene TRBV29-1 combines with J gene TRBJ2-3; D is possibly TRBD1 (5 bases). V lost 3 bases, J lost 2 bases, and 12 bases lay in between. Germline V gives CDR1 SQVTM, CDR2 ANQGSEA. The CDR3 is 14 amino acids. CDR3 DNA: TGCAGCGTTGACAGGGCCCTCTCCACAGATACGCAGTATTTT. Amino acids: CSVDRALSTDTQYF.